This T cell receptor beta chain was sequenced during a study of OX40 agonist ivuxolimab in advanced cancers. Study-level information: Patients treated during dose escalation were battling hepatocellular carcinoma, melanoma, renal cell or head and neck cancer. Study outcomes and limitations: Mean expanded clone counts were higher in CD8+ than CD4+ T cells.

Sequenced by immunoSEQ multiplex PCR; TCRdb stores in-frame clones only, minus some. The top ten clones hold 0.4% to 0.65% of a sample with about 91,000 clones, 87% of them seen once. V gave up 11 bases and J gave up 5 bases; unmatched junction bases: 6. The CDR3 spans 14 residues. Germline V gene data show CDR1 as SNHLY and CDR2 as FYNNEI. As for this clone: Its specificity is unknown.

Individuals having autoimmune disease history or systemic immunosuppression were not enrolled. The receptor's source is an adult with an advanced solid tumor such as melanoma, head and neck, liver or kidney cancer. The sequencing used CD4+ or CD8+ T cells sorted from blood, collected in a trial of the OX40 agonist ivuxolimab. The J gene is TRBJ1-4, the V gene TRBV2; 12 nucleotides line up with TRBD1. CDR3 sequence: CAGTGQGANEKLFF. The CDR3 nucleotides read TGTGCCGGGACGGGACAGGGGGCGAATGAAAAACTGTTTTTT.